A single sample is the source of the 12 T cell receptor beta chains below, sequenced in a study of T cell changes during pregnancy in multiple sclerosis. TCRdb keeps only in-frame clones here, not all; method: immunoSEQ multiplex PCR. The sample records 25,000 to 35,000 clones, around nine tenths being singletons. Sequencing was performed on CD8+ T cells from peripheral blood mononuclear cells, taken before pregnancy. The source of these receptors is a female donor with multiple sclerosis, enrolled in a pregnancy study.

The rearrangement joins TRBV7-8 to TRBJ1-3; D unclear. The CDR3 loop spans 16 amino acids. Per the germline V gene, CDR1 is SGHVS and CDR2 is FQNEAQ. V lost 1 base to trimming and J lost 3 bases, with 13 bases between them. CDR3 nucleotide sequence: TGTGCCAGCAGCTTAGGCGGGCCTTTGAGTGGAAACACCATATATTTT. This encodes CASSLGGPLSGNTIYF.

The chain has TRBV7-2 and TRBJ2-3, with D possibly being TRBD2 (5 bases). The CDR3 sequence is 13 residues long. Germline V gene data show CDR1 as SGHTA and CDR2 as FQGNSA. Trimming left V 5 bases short and J 7 bases short, with 13 bases between. The CDR3 DNA reads as TGTGCCAGCAGCCGAATCCCCGGGAATACGCAGTATTTT. Its protein is CASSRIPGNTQYF.

The J gene is TRBJ2-1, the V gene TRBV5-6, with TRBD2 identical over 7 bases. The CDR3 loop spans 14 amino acids. Germline V gives CDR1 SGHDT, CDR2 YYEEEE. With 1 base clipped from V and 7 bases from J, the junction kept 5 bases outside the gene matches. CDR3 protein: CASSLSGEANEQFF. The CDR3 DNA reads TGTGCCAGCAGCTTGAGCGGGGAGGCGAATGAGCAGTTCTTC.

The J gene is TRBJ2-3, the V gene TRBV19; 8 nucleotides agree with TRBD2. The germline CDR1 and CDR2 sequences are LNHDA and SQIVND (reference sequence). CDR3 size: 14 residues. V shed 10 bases and J 6 bases; nucleotides not matched to a gene: 12. CDR3 protein: CATRQGGGRDTQYF. The CDR3 region has the DNA TGTGCCACCCGTCAAGGCGGGGGGAGGGATACGCAGTATTTT.

J is TRBJ1-1 and V is TRBV25-1; D might be TRBD1 (5 bases). This CDR3 spans 13 amino acids. The V gene lost 4 bases and the J gene lost 3 bases, with 9 bases spanning the gap. Germline V gene data show CDR1 as MGHDK and CDR2 as SYGVNS. The CDR3 DNA follows: TGTGCCAGCAGTGCCTGGGGGGACACTGAAGCTTTCTTT. It yields the protein CASSAWGDTEAFF. The full variable domain, in which reference TRBV25-1 and TRBJ1-1 provide the parts outside the CDR3, is EADIYQTPRYLVIGTGKKITLECSQTMGHDKMYWYQQDPGMELHLIHYSYGVNSTEKGDLSSESTVSRIRTEHFPLTLESARPSHTSQYLCASSAWGDTEAFFGQGTRLTVV.

The chain joins TRBV30 to TRBJ1-5; perhaps TRBD1 as D (5 bases). This CDR3 has 14 amino acids. V was pared by 0 bases and J by 4 bases, with 10 bases between. Germline V gives CDR1 GTSNPN, CDR2 SVGIG (reference sequence). Here the CDR3 reads CAWSVLQGNQPQHF. The CDR3 DNA follows: TGTGCCTGGAGTGTACTCCAGGGTAATCAGCCCCAGCATTTT.

This chain uses TRBV6-1 with TRBJ2-7; 8 nucleotides align to TRBD2. The CDR3 has 16 amino acids. V gave up 0 bases and J gave up 0 bases; unmatched junction bases: 4. The V gene's germline CDR1 is MNHNS and CDR2 SASEGT. The CDR3 coding sequence is TGTGCCAGCAGTGAAGCGCGAGGGACTAGCTCCTACGAGCAGTACTTC. Amino acid sequence: CASSEARGTSSYEQYF.

This chain links TRBV27 with TRBJ1-1, with TRBD1 matching over 8 bases. The V segment lost 2 bases and the J segment 5 bases; nucleotides outside the gene matches: 4. The CDR3 has 14 amino acids. Per the germline V gene, CDR1 is MNHEY and CDR2 is SMNVEV (reference sequence). CDR3 coding DNA: TGTGCCAGCAGTTTAGGGACAGGTGGAACTGAAGCTTTCTTT. Translated, it gives CASSLGTGGTEAFF.

This sequence joins TRBV7-9 and TRBJ2-5; D remains unclear. The CDR3 runs 13 residues. V lost 1 base, J lost 3 bases, and 6 bases lay in between. CDR1 and CDR2 (germline): SEHNR, FQNEAQ (reference sequence). The CDR3 reads CASSLGAEETQYF. The CDR3 coding sequence is TGTGCCAGCAGCTTAGGGGCAGAAGAGACCCAGTACTTC.

The gene calls are TRBV19 and TRBJ2-3; D perhaps matches TRBD2 (5 bases). Per germline, CDR1 LNHDA and CDR2 SQIVND (reference sequence). Trimming took 8 bases from V and 11 from J, leaving 20 bases between them. The CDR3 is made up of 13 amino acids. This CDR3 reads CASALTFIREQYF. In DNA, the CDR3 is TGTGCCAGTGCCCTTACGTTTATACGGGAGCAGTATTTT.

The gene calls are TRBV5-1 and TRBJ1-2; TRBD1 matches at 10 bases. V shed 4 bases and J 5 bases; nucleotides not matched to a gene: 2. The CDR3 extends over 13 amino acids. From germline, CDR1 is SGHRS and CDR2 YFSETQ. The CDR3 DNA is TGCGCCAGCAGCCAGGACAGGGGGTATGGCTACACCTTC. It yields the protein CASSQDRGYGYTF. Drawing the rest from reference TRBV5-1 and TRBJ1-2, the complete variable domain is KAGVTQTPRYLIKTRGQQVTLSCSPISGHRSVSWYQQTPGQGLQFLFEYFSETQRNKGNFPGRFSGRQFSNSRSEMNVSTLELGDSALYLCASSQDRGYGYTFGSGTRLTVV.

Here the CDR3 reads CASSLGSGGYEQYF. The CDR3 nucleotides read TGTGCCAGCAGTTTAGGAAGCGGGGGCTACGAGCAGTACTTC. V is TRBV27 and J is TRBJ2-7, with TRBD2 matching 8 bases. V shed 2 bases, J shed 3 bases, and the junction held 3 bases outside the gene matches. The CDR3 runs to 14 residues. Germline lookup yields CDR1 MNHEY and CDR2 SMNVEV (reference sequence).